A selection of T cell receptor beta chains follows, all from one sample in a study of early T cells in non-severe SARS-CoV-2 infection. TCRdb re-called the 5' RACE reads through MiXCR, storing one row per CDR3 protein. The sample has approximately 90,000 distinct CDR3 sequences, approximately 12% seen once. The specimen comprised whole blood, sampled at baseline. Receptors were obtained from an adult who was a healthcare worker with PCR-confirmed SARS-CoV-2 infection or an uninfected control (not recorded which). Both conserved end residues are part of each CDR3. Each record gives: clone size, V gene, D gene, J gene, CDR3 DNA, CDR3 protein. The D gene is left open where the match is weak. Clone size is shown for a subset of rows, as once, few, many or a class of expanded clone.

size: NA
V: TRBV20-1
D: NA
J: TRBJ2-7
DNA: TGCAGTGCTCAAAAGCTGGGGGTTGCCTACGAGCAGTACTTC
CDR3: CSAQKLGVAYEQYF

size: few
V: TRBV5-1
D: TRBD2
J: TRBJ2-2
DNA: TGCGCCAGCAGCGGTAGCGGGACCACCGGGGAGCTGTTTTTT
CDR3: CASSGSGTTGELFF

size: NA
V: TRBV5-6
D: NA
J: TRBJ2-5
DNA: TGTGCCAGCAGCTTTTTTTCCGGGATCCAAGAGACCCAGTACTTC
CDR3: CASSFFSGIQETQYF

size: few
V: TRBV19
D: NA
J: TRBJ2-1
DNA: TGTGCCAGTAGTACTCCCGGACTCCGTCCCTCCTACAATGAGCAGTTCTTC
CDR3: CASSTPGLRPSYNEQFF

size: few
V: TRBV28
D: NA
J: TRBJ2-1
DNA: TGTGCCAGCAGTTTACTCTCATTCCCCTACAATGAGCAGTTCTTC
CDR3: CASSLLSFPYNEQFF

size: few
V: TRBV12-3/TRBV12-4
D: NA
J: TRBJ2-5
DNA: TGTGCCAGCAGTTTAGGGCCGGCGGGGACCCAGTACTTC
CDR3: CASSLGPAGTQYF

size: many
V: TRBV5-1
D: TRBD2
J: TRBJ2-3
DNA: TGCGCCAGCAGCTTTCGACTAGCTAGCACAGATACGCAGTATTTT
CDR3: CASSFRLASTDTQYF

size: NA
V: TRBV5-1
D: NA
J: TRBJ1-3
DNA: TGCGCCAGCAGCTTAGACTACTCTGGAAACACCATATATTTT
CDR3: CASSLDYSGNTIYF

size: few
V: TRBV28
D: NA
J: TRBJ2-6
DNA: TGTGCCAGCAGTAGTGGGGGAACAGGGATCCCTGGGGCCAACGTCCTGACTTTC
CDR3: CASSSGGTGIPGANVLTF

size: NA
V: TRBV10-3
D: NA
J: TRBJ2-7
DNA: TGTGCCATCACCCCGGACCCTTCCAGCGAGCAGTACTTC
CDR3: CAITPDPSSEQYF

size: many
V: TRBV29-1
D: NA
J: TRBJ2-1
DNA: TGCAGCGTAAAAAACCGGGACACCTACAATGAGCAGTTCTTC
CDR3: CSVKNRDTYNEQFF

size: NA
V: TRBV11-2
D: TRBD2
J: TRBJ2-1
DNA: TGTGCCAGCAGCTTAGGGGCGGCGGGAGGGCGAAATGCTGAGCAGTTCTTC
CDR3: CASSLGAAGGRNAEQFF

size: NA
V: TRBV6-6
D: TRBD1
J: TRBJ2-1
DNA: TGTGCCAGCAGTTACTTTGGTTCCGGGACAGCCGCGAACAATGAGCAGTTCTTC
CDR3: CASSYFGSGTAANNEQFF

size: many
V: TRBV2
D: TRBD2
J: TRBJ2-7
DNA: TGTGCCAGCAGCACTAGGACTAGCGGGGGGACCTACGAGCAGTACTTC
CDR3: CASSTRTSGGTYEQYF

size: many
V: TRBV20-1
D: NA
J: TRBJ1-1
DNA: TGCAGTGCTAGGAGGCTCGAGGCTGAAGCTTTCTTT
CDR3: CSARRLEAEAFF

size: many
V: TRBV7-6
D: NA
J: TRBJ1-1
DNA: TGTGCCAGCAGCTTAGTAGGCGGACAGAACACTGAAGCTTTCTTT
CDR3: CASSLVGGQNTEAFF

size: few
V: TRBV6-4
D: NA
J: TRBJ2-7
DNA: TGTGCCAGCAGCCCAGGACAGGAGCAGTACTTC
CDR3: CASSPGQEQYF

size: few
V: TRBV2
D: NA
J: TRBJ1-6
DNA: TGTGCCAGCAGTGAAGCCCCAAGGGGGGTATCAAATTCACCCCTCCATTTT
CDR3: CASSEAPRGVSNSPLHF

size: NA
V: TRBV12-3/TRBV12-4
D: TRBD1
J: TRBJ2-7
DNA: TGTGCCAGCAGCCTACAGGGTGGGACAGGGGACAACGAGCAGTACTTC
CDR3: CASSLQGGTGDNEQYF

size: NA
V: TRBV27
D: TRBD1
J: TRBJ2-1
DNA: TGTGCCAGCAGTCTTTACAGGGGGCGCACCTACAATGAGCAGTTCTTC
CDR3: CASSLYRGRTYNEQFF

size: many
V: TRBV29-1
D: TRBD1
J: TRBJ2-7
DNA: TGCAGCGTTGAGGGAATACCGGGACAGGCGACTTACGAGCAGTACTTC
CDR3: CSVEGIPGQATYEQYF

size: many
V: TRBV29-1
D: NA
J: TRBJ2-5
DNA: TGCAGCGTTTGGACTACCCAAGAGACCCAGTACTTC
CDR3: CSVWTTQETQYF

size: NA
V: TRBV5-1
D: TRBD2
J: TRBJ2-5
DNA: TGCGCCAGCAGCTTGGACGGGAGGGCAGTAGAGACCCAGTACTTC
CDR3: CASSLDGRAVETQYF

size: few
V: TRBV29-1
D: NA
J: TRBJ1-1
DNA: TGCAGCGTTGGACGGGGAATGAACACTGAAGCTTTCTTT
CDR3: CSVGRGMNTEAFF

size: many
V: TRBV20-1
D: TRBD1
J: TRBJ1-1
DNA: TGCAGTGCTAGAGAAACATTAAGGGGGCATACTGAAGCTTTCTTT
CDR3: CSARETLRGHTEAFF

size: many
V: TRBV11-2
D: TRBD1
J: TRBJ2-3
DNA: TGTGCCAGCAGTTTGGGGACAGGTCCTAGCACAGATACGCAGTATTTT
CDR3: CASSLGTGPSTDTQYF

size: few
V: TRBV21-1
D: NA
J: TRBJ2-2
DNA: TGTGCCAGCACCTTCCCCCATCGGGACTCTCCCTGGGACACCGGGGAGCTGTTTTTT
CDR3: CASTFPHRDSPWDTGELFF

size: many
V: TRBV20-1
D: TRBD2
J: TRBJ2-1
DNA: TGCAGTGGCCTAGCGGGAGACGCCTACAATGAGCAGTTCTTC
CDR3: CSGLAGDAYNEQFF

size: few
V: TRBV27
D: TRBD1
J: TRBJ2-7
DNA: TGTGCCAGCAGTCGATCCGGGACAGGGGTTTACGAGCAGTACTTC
CDR3: CASSRSGTGVYEQYF

size: NA
V: TRBV6-6
D: TRBD1
J: TRBJ1-5
DNA: TGTGCCAGCAGTCCCGGACAGGGTATGGATCAGCCCCAGCATTTT
CDR3: CASSPGQGMDQPQHF

size: few
V: TRBV20-1
D: NA
J: TRBJ2-3
DNA: TGCAGTGCTAGACGCAGCCTGGCAGATACGCAGTATTTT
CDR3: CSARRSLADTQYF

size: few
V: TRBV24-1
D: TRBD2
J: TRBJ2-1
DNA: TGTGCCACCGAGGTTAGCGGGACCTACAATGAGCAGTTCTTC
CDR3: CATEVSGTYNEQFF

size: NA
V: TRBV11-2
D: TRBD2
J: TRBJ2-7
DNA: TGTGCCAGCAGCATGATAGCGGGAGAGCACGAGCAGTACTTC
CDR3: CASSMIAGEHEQYF

size: few
V: TRBV15
D: TRBD2
J: TRBJ2-3
DNA: TGTGCCACCAGCAGATCCCGGGCGGGAGGCACAGATACGCAGTATTTT
CDR3: CATSRSRAGGTDTQYF

size: few
V: TRBV11-3
D: NA
J: TRBJ1-1
DNA: TGTGCCAGCAGCTTAGAACTGGGCACGAACACTGAAGCTTTCTTT
CDR3: CASSLELGTNTEAFF

size: NA
V: TRBV10-3
D: TRBD1
J: TRBJ2-3
DNA: TGTGCCATCAGTCGACAGGGGGCTGATACGCAGTATTTT
CDR3: CAISRQGADTQYF

size: few
V: TRBV5-1
D: TRBD2
J: TRBJ2-3
DNA: TGCGCCAGCAGCTTGGTTCTAGCGGCTAGCACAGATACGCAGTATTTT
CDR3: CASSLVLAASTDTQYF

size: NA
V: TRBV5-6
D: NA
J: TRBJ2-7
DNA: TGTGCCAGCCTCAGGAGGGGGGCCTACGAGCAGTACTTC
CDR3: CASLRRGAYEQYF

size: many
V: TRBV12-3/TRBV12-4
D: NA
J: TRBJ1-5
DNA: TGTGCCAGCAGTATTAATCAGCCCCAGCATTTT
CDR3: CASSINQPQHF

size: NA
V: TRBV2
D: TRBD2
J: TRBJ2-1
DNA: TGTGCCAGCAGTGAGACTCTAGCGGCCTGGGATGAGCAGTTCTTC
CDR3: CASSETLAAWDEQFF